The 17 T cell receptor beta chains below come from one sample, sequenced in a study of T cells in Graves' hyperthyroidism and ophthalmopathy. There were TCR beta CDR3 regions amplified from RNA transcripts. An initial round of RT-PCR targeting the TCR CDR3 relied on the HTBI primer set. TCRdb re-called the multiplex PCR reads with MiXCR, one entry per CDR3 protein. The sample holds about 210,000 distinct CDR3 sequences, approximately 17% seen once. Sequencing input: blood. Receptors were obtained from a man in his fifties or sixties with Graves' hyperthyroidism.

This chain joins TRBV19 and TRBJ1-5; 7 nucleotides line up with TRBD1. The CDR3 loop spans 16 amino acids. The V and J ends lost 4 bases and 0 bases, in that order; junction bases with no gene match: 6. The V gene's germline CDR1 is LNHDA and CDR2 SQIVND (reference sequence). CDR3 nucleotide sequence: TGTGCCAGTAGTAAACAGGGGACGTATAGCAATCAGCCCCAGCATTTT. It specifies CASSKQGTYSNQPQHF.

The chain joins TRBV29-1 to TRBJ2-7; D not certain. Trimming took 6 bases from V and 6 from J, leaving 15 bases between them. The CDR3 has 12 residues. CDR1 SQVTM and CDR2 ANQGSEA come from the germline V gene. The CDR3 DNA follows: TGCAGCGTAGGCCGGGCAGGCGGCGAGCAGTACTTC. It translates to CSVGRAGGEQYF.

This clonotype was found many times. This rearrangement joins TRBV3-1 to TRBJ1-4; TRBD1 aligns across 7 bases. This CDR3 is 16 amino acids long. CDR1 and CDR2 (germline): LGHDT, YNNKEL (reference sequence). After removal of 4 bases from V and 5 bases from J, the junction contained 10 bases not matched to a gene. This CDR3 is CASSPGTASLNEKLFF. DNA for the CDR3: TGTGCCAGCAGCCCAGGGACAGCTTCTTTGAATGAAAAACTGTTTTTT.

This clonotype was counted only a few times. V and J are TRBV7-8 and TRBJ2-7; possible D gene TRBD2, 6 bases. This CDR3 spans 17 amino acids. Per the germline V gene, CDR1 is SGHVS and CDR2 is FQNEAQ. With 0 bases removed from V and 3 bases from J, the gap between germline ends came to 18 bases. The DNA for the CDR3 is TGTGCCAGCAGCTTAGCGGGTAGGGGACTCACGGGCTACGAGCAGTACTTC. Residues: CASSLAGRGLTGYEQYF.

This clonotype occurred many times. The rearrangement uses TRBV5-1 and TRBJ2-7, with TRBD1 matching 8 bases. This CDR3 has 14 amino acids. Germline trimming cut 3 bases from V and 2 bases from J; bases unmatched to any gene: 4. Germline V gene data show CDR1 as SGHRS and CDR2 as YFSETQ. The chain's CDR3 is CASSSRTGTYEQYF. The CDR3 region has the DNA TGCGCCAGCAGCTCGCGGACAGGGACCTACGAGCAGTACTTC.

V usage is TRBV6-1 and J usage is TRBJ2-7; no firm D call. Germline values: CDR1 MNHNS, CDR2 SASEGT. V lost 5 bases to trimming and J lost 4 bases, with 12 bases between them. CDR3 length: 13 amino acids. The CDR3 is CASSRDGGYEQYF. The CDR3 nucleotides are TGTGCCAGCAGTCGAGACGGTGGGTACGAGCAGTACTTC.

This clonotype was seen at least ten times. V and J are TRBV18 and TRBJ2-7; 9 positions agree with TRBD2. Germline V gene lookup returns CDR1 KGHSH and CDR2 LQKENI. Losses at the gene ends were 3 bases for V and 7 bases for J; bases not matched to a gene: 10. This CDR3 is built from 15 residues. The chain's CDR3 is CASSPGAGGLGEQYF. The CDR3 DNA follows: TGTGCCAGCTCACCGGGAGCGGGAGGATTGGGGGAGCAGTACTTC.

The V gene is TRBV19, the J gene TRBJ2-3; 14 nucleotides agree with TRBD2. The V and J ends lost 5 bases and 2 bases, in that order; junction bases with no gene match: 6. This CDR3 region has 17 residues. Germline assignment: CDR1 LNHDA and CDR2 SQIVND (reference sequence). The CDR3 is CASSPGLAGGYTDTQYF. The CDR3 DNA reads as TGTGCCAGTAGTCCCGGACTAGCGGGAGGATACACAGATACGCAGTATTTT.

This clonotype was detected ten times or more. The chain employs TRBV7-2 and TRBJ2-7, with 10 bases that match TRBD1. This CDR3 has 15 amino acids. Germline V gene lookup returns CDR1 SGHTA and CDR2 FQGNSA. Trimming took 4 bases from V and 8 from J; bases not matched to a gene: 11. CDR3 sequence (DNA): TGTGCCAGCAGCTCTCCCGGGACAGGGGTCTTGCAGCAGTACTTC. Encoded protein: CASSSPGTGVLQQYF.

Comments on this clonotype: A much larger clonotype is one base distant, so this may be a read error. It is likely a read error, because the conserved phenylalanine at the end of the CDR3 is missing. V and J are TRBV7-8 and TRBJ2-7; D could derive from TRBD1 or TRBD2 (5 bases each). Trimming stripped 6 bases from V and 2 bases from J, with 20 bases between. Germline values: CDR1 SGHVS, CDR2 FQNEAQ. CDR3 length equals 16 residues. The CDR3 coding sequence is TGTGCCAGCAGATCAACCCGGGACCCGCGCCCCTACGAGCAGTACCTC. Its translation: CASRSTRDPRPYEQYL.

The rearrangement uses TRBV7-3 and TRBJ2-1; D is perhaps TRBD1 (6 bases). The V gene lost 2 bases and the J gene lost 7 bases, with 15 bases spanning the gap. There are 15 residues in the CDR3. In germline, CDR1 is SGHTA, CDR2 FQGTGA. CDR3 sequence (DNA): TGTGCCAGCAGCTTAGCCAGGGGATTATGGAATGAGCAGTTCTTC. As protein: CASSLARGLWNEQFF.

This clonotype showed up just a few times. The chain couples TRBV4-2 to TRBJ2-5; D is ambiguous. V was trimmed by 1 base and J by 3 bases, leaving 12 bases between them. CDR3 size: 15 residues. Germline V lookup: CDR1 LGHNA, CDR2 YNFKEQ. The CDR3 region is CASSQGGRVEETQYF. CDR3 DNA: TGTGCCAGCAGCCAAGGGGGAAGGGTCGAAGAGACCCAGTACTTC.

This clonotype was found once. This CDR3 is CASSYSNRENQPQHF. In DNA form, the CDR3 reads TGTGCCAGCAGTTACTCGAACAGGGAGAATCAGCCCCAGCATTTT. V and J are TRBV6-2 or TRBV6-3 and TRBJ1-5; tentative D call: TRBD1 (6 bases). With 0 bases removed from V and 4 bases from J, the gap between germline ends came to 10 bases. Germline V gene data show CDR1 as MNHEY and CDR2 as SVGEGT. The CDR3 is 15 amino acids.

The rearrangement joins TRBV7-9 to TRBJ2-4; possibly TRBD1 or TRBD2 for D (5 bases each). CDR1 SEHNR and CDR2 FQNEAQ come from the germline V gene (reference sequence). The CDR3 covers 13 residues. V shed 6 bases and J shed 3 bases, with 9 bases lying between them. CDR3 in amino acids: CASRGTGKNIQYF. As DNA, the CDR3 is TGTGCCAGCAGGGGGACGGGCAAAAACATTCAGTACTTC. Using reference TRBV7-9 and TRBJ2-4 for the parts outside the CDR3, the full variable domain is DTGVSQNPRHKITKRGQNVTFRCDPISEHNRLYWYRQTLGQGPEFLTYFQNEAQLEKSRLLSDRFSAERPKGSFSTLEIQRTEQGDSAMYLCASRGTGKNIQYFGAGTRLSVL.

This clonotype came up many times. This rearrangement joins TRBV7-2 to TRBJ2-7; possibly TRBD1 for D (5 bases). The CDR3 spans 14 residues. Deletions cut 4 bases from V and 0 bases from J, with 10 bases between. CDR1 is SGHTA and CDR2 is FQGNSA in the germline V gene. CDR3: CASSSQGISYEQYF. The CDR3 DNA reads TGTGCCAGCAGCTCTCAGGGTATCTCCTACGAGCAGTACTTC.

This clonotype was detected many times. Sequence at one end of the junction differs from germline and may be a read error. DNA of the CDR3: TGTGCCTGGAGTGTTGCAGCGCAAGGGACCCAGTACTTC. Its protein product is CAWSVAAQGTQYF. J is TRBJ2-5 and V is TRBV30; no clear D gene. Germline V CDR1 and CDR2: GTSNPN, SVGIG (reference sequence). The CDR3 totals 13 residues.

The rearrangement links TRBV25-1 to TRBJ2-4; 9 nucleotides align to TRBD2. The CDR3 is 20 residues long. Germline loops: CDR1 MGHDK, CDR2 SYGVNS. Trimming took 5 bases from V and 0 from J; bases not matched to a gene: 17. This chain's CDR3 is CASSFTQREALSLAKNIQYF. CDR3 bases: TGTGCCAGCAGTTTCACCCAGCGGGAGGCCCTAAGCTTAGCCAAAAACATTCAGTACTTC.